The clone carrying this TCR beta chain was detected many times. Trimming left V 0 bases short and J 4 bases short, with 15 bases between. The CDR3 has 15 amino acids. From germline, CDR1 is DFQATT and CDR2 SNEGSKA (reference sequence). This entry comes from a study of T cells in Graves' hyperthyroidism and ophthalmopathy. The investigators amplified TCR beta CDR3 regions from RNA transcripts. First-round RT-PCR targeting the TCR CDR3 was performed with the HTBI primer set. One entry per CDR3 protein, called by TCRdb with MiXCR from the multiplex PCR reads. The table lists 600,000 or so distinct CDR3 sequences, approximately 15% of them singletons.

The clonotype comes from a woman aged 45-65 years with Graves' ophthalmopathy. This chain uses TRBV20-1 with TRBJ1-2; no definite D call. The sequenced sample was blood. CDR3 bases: TGCAGTGCTAGAGATCTCCGATTGCCGACCTATGGCTACACCTTC. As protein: CSARDLRLPTYGYTF.